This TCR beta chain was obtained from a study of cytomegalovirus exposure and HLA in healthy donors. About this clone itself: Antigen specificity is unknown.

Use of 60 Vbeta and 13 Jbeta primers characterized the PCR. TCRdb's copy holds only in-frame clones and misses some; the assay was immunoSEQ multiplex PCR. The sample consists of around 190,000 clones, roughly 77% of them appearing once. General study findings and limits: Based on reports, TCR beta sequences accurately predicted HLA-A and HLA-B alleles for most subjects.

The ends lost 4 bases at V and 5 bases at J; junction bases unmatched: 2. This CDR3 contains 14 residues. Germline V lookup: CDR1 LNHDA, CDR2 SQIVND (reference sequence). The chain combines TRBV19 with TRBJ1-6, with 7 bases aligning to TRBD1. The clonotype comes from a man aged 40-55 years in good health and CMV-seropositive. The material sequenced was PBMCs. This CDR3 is CASSTGQNNSPLHF. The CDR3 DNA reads TGTGCCAGTAGTACGGGACAGAATAATTCACCCCTCCACTTT. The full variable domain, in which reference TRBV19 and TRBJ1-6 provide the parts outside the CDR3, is DGGITQSPKYLFRKEGQNVTLSCEQNLNHDAMYWYRQDPGQGLRLIYYSQIVNDFQKGDIAEGYSVSREKKESFPLTVTSAQKNPTAFYLCASSTGQNNSPLHFGNGTRLTVT.